Following are 29 T cell receptor beta chains from one sample sequenced in a study of long-term antiretroviral therapy in people with HIV. It was version v3.0 of the immunoSEQ assay that was run at survey level. Sequenced by immunoSEQ multiplex PCR; TCRdb stores in-frame clones only, minus some. The data contain about 28,000 clones, around 84% of them seen just once; the ten biggest clones take up about 6.6%. The specimen comprised unsorted PBMCs, sampled 0.4 years after starting antiretroviral therapy. The source is a man aged 18 to 30 with HIV.

The chain is built from TRBV5-6 and TRBJ1-1; D is unresolved. The germline gives CDR1 SGHDT, CDR2 YYEEEE. This CDR3 is built from 14 residues. V gave up 0 bases and J gave up 4 bases, with 10 bases separating them. The CDR3 sequence is CASSLVPRGTEAFF. In nucleotides, the CDR3 is TGTGCCAGCAGCTTGGTCCCTAGAGGCACTGAAGCTTTCTTT.

This chain links TRBV5-5 with TRBJ2-7; 7 nucleotides agree with TRBD1. The V and J ends lost 0 bases and 2 bases, in that order; junction bases with no gene match: 2. The germline V gene has CDR1 SGHKS and CDR2 YYEKEE (reference sequence). The CDR3 loop spans 14 amino acids. The CDR3 protein is CASSLGDSPYEQYF. As DNA, the CDR3 is TGTGCCAGCAGCTTGGGGGACAGCCCCTACGAGCAGTACTTC.

The chain couples TRBV19 to TRBJ1-1; D is perhaps TRBD1 (6 bases). The CDR3 consists of 17 residues. Per the germline V gene, CDR1 is LNHDA and CDR2 is SQIVND (reference sequence). Trimming removed 4 bases at V and 4 bases at J, with 22 bases between. The CDR3 loop reads CASSTKYDRQVGTEAFF. The CDR3 coding sequence is TGTGCCAGTAGTACCAAATACGACAGGCAAGTGGGCACTGAAGCTTTCTTT. The complete variable domain, with remaining parts taken from reference TRBV19 and TRBJ1-1, reads DGGITQSPKYLFRKEGQNVTLSCEQNLNHDAMYWYRQDPGQGLRLIYYSQIVNDFQKGDIAEGYSVSREKKESFPLTVTSAQKNPTAFYLCASSTKYDRQVGTEAFFGQGTRLTVV.

The gene calls are TRBV10-3 and TRBJ1-1; no definite D call. Germline V CDR1 and CDR2: ENHRY, SYGVKD. The CDR3 has 14 amino acids. Trimming cost V 10 bases and J 1 base, with 16 bases left between them. The CDR3 region has the DNA TGTGCCACCCAACCGGCGACGAAGAACACTGAAGCTTTCTTT. Amino acids: CATQPATKNTEAFF.

V usage is TRBV27 and J usage is TRBJ1-2; D gene uncertain. The germline CDR1 and CDR2 sequences are MNHEY and SMNVEV (reference sequence). Between the trimmed V and J ends, which lost 1 base and 4 bases, there was a span of 10 bases. CDR3 length equals 14 residues. CDR3 amino acids: CASSLYGGSYGYTF. CDR3 in DNA: TGTGCCAGCAGTTTATACGGCGGAAGCTATGGCTACACCTTC.

This rearrangement joins TRBV15 to TRBJ1-1; 9 bases align to TRBD1. The CDR3 runs to 14 residues. With V trimmed by 5 bases and J by 11 bases, 12 bases remained unmatched. The germline V gene has CDR1 LNHNV and CDR2 YYDKDF (reference sequence). CDR3 amino acids: CATSPPGQGSGAFF. CDR3 bases: TGTGCCACCAGCCCCCCGGGACAGGGAAGCGGTGCTTTCTTT.

The chain recombines TRBV28 with TRBJ2-7, with D possibly matching TRBD2 (5 bases). The CDR3 runs to 13 residues. CDR1 is MDHEN, CDR2 SYDVKM, per germline. V shed 2 bases and J shed 2 bases, with 7 bases lying between them. CDR3 DNA: TGTGCCAGCAGTTTAACCGGGGCCTACGAGCAGTACTTC. This gives the protein CASSLTGAYEQYF.

The chain couples TRBV19 to TRBJ2-7, with D maybe TRBD2 (6 bases). Per germline, CDR1 LNHDA and CDR2 SQIVND (reference sequence). The CDR3 consists of 14 residues. Between the trimmed V and J ends, which lost 5 bases and 2 bases, there was a span of 13 bases. The CDR3 DNA follows: TGTGCCAGTAGTGCGCGGGACGGGACCTACGAGCAGTACTTC. Protein sequence: CASSARDGTYEQYF.

J is TRBJ1-1 and V is TRBV4-3; D is unresolved. Germline-derived CDR1 and CDR2 are LGHNA and YSLEER. V lost 1 base, J lost 0 bases, and 6 bases lay in between. The CDR3 contains 14 residues. The CDR3 reads CASSQARMNTEAFF. The DNA for the CDR3 is TGCGCCAGCAGCCAAGCCAGGATGAACACTGAAGCTTTCTTT.

The rearrangement links TRBV5-1 to TRBJ1-5; D is ambiguous. Trimming took 1 base from V and 7 from J, leaving 12 bases between them. The CDR3 is 14 residues long. Germline V lookup: CDR1 SGHRS, CDR2 YFSETQ. The CDR3 DNA reads TGCGCCAGCAGCTTGTTAGGGCCTGGCCAGCCCCAGCATTTT. Amino acids: CASSLLGPGQPQHF.

J is TRBJ2-1 and V is TRBV28; TRBD2 agrees at 16 bases. V trimming: 5 bases; J trimming: 3 bases; junction bases outside the gene matches: 7. In germline, CDR1 is MDHEN, CDR2 SYDVKM. There are 18 residues in the CDR3. The CDR3 DNA reads as TGTGCCAGCAGTCCGGGACTAGCGGGAGGGGCGGTCTACAATGAGCAGTTCTTC. This gives the protein CASSPGLAGGAVYNEQFF.

The chain combines TRBV27 with TRBJ1-4; D ambiguous. Germline V gene data show CDR1 as MNHEY and CDR2 as SMNVEV (reference sequence). V shed 3 bases and J shed 8 bases, with 13 bases lying between them. The CDR3 is 14 residues long. The CDR3 loop reads CASSLGKKGEKLFF. CDR3 DNA: TGTGCCAGCAGTTTGGGGAAAAAAGGCGAAAAACTGTTTTTT.

The chain has TRBV10-3 and TRBJ1-1; D is uncertain. Germline CDR1 is ENHRY and CDR2 is SYGVKD. Trimming stripped 10 bases from V and 0 bases from J, with 18 bases between. The CDR3 loop spans 15 amino acids. As DNA, the CDR3 is TGTGCCACCACGAACAAGCTTTATCTGAACACTGAAGCTTTCTTT. It translates to CATTNKLYLNTEAFF.

The chain is built from TRBV7-9 and TRBJ1-2; D gene unclear. The CDR3 sequence is 14 residues long. Germline V gene sequence: CDR1 SEHNR, CDR2 FQNEAQ (reference sequence). Trimming pared 5 bases from V and 5 bases from J, leaving 15 bases between. The DNA for the CDR3 is TGTGCCAGCAGCCCTTTGGAGGGAGAGTATGGCTACACCTTC. Translating gives CASSPLEGEYGYTF.

This rearrangement joins TRBV6-1 to TRBJ1-5; 8 bases line up with TRBD1. The CDR3 extends over 15 amino acids. Germline-derived CDR1 and CDR2 are MNHNS and SASEGT. V dropped 9 bases and J dropped 1; count of bases not matched to a gene: 8. For the CDR3, the DNA is TGTGCCAGTTCCCAGGGGGCCAGGAGCAATCAGCCCCAGCATTTT. Translating gives CASSQGARSNQPQHF.

This clone was counted only a few times. The chain uses TRBV19 and TRBJ1-1; TRBD1 agrees at 7 bases. J gave up 4 bases and V 8 bases, and 4 bases lay outside the gene matches. CDR1 LNHDA and CDR2 SQIVND come from the germline V gene (reference sequence). The CDR3 has 12 residues. The CDR3 loop reads CASWDSSTEAFF. The CDR3 region has the DNA TGTGCCAGTTGGGACAGTTCCACTGAAGCTTTCTTT.

V usage is TRBV4-3 and J usage is TRBJ1-2; TRBD1 matches 7 bases. Per the germline V gene, CDR1 is LGHNA and CDR2 is YSLEER. Trimming at V came to 0 bases and at J to 2 bases, leaving 3 bases not matched to a gene. This CDR3 contains 15 residues. The CDR3 DNA sequence: TGCGCCAGCAGCCAAGACAGGGGGGCCAACTATGGCTACACCTTC. Translating gives CASSQDRGANYGYTF.

The chain carries TRBV6-6 and TRBJ1-5, with a possible D match to TRBD1 (6 bases). The CDR3 extends over 14 amino acids. V lost 7 bases and J lost 4, with 14 bases in between. The germline CDR1 and CDR2 sequences are MNHNY and SVGAGI (reference sequence). The CDR3 DNA follows: TGTGCCAGCACGGTACAGGGTTTTAATCAGCCCCAGCATTTT. It specifies CASTVQGFNQPQHF.

This chain uses TRBV27 with TRBJ2-7; either TRBD1 or TRBD2 may supply D (5 bases each). CDR3 length equals 16 residues. Per germline, CDR1 MNHEY and CDR2 SMNVEV (reference sequence). The V end was cut by 3 bases, the J end by 9 bases, with 24 bases between. CDR3 protein: CASSLRAGTVGRGQYF. In DNA form, the CDR3 reads TGTGCCAGCAGTTTGCGCGCTGGGACGGTGGGACGAGGGCAGTACTTC.

The count of this clone is one. CDR3 protein: CASSVGGLVPGTSGGRGEQFF. The CDR3 DNA reads as TGTGCCAGCAGCGTTGGCGGCTTAGTACCAGGGACTAGCGGGGGGCGGGGTGAGCAGTTCTTC. This chain links TRBV9 with TRBJ2-1, with TRBD2 matching over 15 bases. Germline CDR1 SGDLS, CDR2 YYNGEE. This CDR3 spans 21 amino acids. The ends lost 2 bases at V and 9 bases at J; junction bases unmatched: 21.

The chain carries TRBV28 and TRBJ2-1; 7 bases match TRBD2. Germline V CDR1 and CDR2: MDHEN, SYDVKM. This CDR3 spans 15 amino acids. V dropped 2 bases and J dropped 0; count of bases not matched to a gene: 1. The DNA of the CDR3 is TGTGCCAGCAGTTTAGGCGGGAGCTCCTACAATGAGCAGTTCTTC. This gives the protein CASSLGGSSYNEQFF.

This clone was picked up a small number of times. The chain combines TRBV12-5 with TRBJ2-1; a possible D gene is TRBD1 (5 bases). Germline CDR1 reads LGHNT; CDR2 reads FRNRAP. The CDR3 has 11 residues. V lost 3 bases and J 13 bases, leaving 10 bases between the germline ends. The CDR3 is CASGLETDQFF. Written as DNA, the CDR3 is TGTGCTAGTGGTTTAGAGACAGACCAGTTCTTC.

This clone was seen a few times. The J gene is TRBJ2-2, the V gene TRBV19; D might be TRBD2 (6 bases). Germline CDR1 and CDR2: LNHDA and SQIVND (reference sequence). The CDR3 sequence is 13 residues long. The germline V and J ends were trimmed by 3 bases and 7 bases, with 9 bases remaining between them. CDR3 sequence: CASSIGGGGELFF. As DNA, the CDR3 is TGTGCCAGTAGTATTGGGGGAGGCGGGGAGCTGTTTTTT.

This chain joins TRBV6-5 and TRBJ1-1; D is undetermined. The CDR3 length is 13 residues. Germline CDR1 MNHEY, CDR2 SVGAGI. Trimming removed 0 bases from V and 5 bases from J, with 7 bases in between. The CDR3 reads CASSYSRSTEAFF. DNA of the CDR3: TGTGCCAGCAGTTACTCTCGTTCTACTGAAGCTTTCTTT.

This sequence joins TRBV19 and TRBJ2-1; 11 nucleotides align to TRBD2. This CDR3 comprises 16 residues. The V and J ends lost 5 bases and 4 bases, in that order; junction bases with no gene match: 7. Per the germline V gene, CDR1 is LNHDA and CDR2 is SQIVND (reference sequence). CDR3 sequence (DNA): TGTGCCAGTAGTCCATCCGGGACTAGCGGATACAATGAGCAGTTCTTC. As protein: CASSPSGTSGYNEQFF.

The CDR3 DNA reads as TGCGCCAGCAGCTTGGGCCTCCGGGGCAGCAATCAGCCCCAGCATTTT. As protein: CASSLGLRGSNQPQHF. The chain combines TRBV5-1 with TRBJ1-5; perhaps TRBD1 as D (5 bases). Trimming removed 0 bases from V and 1 base from J, with 11 bases in between. CDR3 size: 16 residues. The V gene's germline CDR1 is SGHRS and CDR2 YFSETQ.

V and J are TRBV27 and TRBJ2-3, with D hard to call. This CDR3 is built from 16 residues. The ends were cut back, 0 bases at V and 1 base at J, with 11 bases in the middle. Germline-derived CDR1 and CDR2 are MNHEY and SMNVEV (reference sequence). CDR3 nucleotides: TGTGCCAGCAGTTTATCGGTTCTATTTGGCACAGATACGCAGTATTTT. This encodes CASSLSVLFGTDTQYF.

The CDR3: CASSPGPWGRETQYF. The CDR3 nucleotides read TGTGCCAGCAGCCCCGGTCCGTGGGGGAGGGAGACCCAGTACTTC. The chain carries TRBV9 and TRBJ2-5; maybe TRBD2 (6 bases). The V and J ends lost 4 bases and 5 bases respectively, with 18 bases between them. The germline gives CDR1 SGDLS, CDR2 YYNGEE. CDR3 size: 15 residues.

This clone came up a few times. The J gene is TRBJ2-7, the V gene TRBV11-2, with D possibly matching TRBD1 (5 bases). The V gene's germline CDR1 is SGHAT and CDR2 FQNNGV. V gave up 1 base and J gave up 3 bases, with 10 bases separating them. There are 14 residues in the CDR3. Here the CDR3 DNA reads TGTGCCAGCAGCTTAGCCGACAGACTCTACGAGCAGTACTTC. Its protein is CASSLADRLYEQYF.